This T cell receptor beta chain was documented in a study of T cell responses to AZD1222 COVID-19 vaccine. Study-level points and caveats: There were mostly white British donors and more females than males, and clonal diversity was possibly underestimated. Unmutated variant regions are reportedly the target of nearly half of TCRs that are spike-specific.

Germline CDR1 LNHDA, CDR2 SQIVND (reference sequence). With 10 bases clipped from V and 5 bases from J, the junction kept 7 bases outside the gene matches. The CDR3 has 13 residues. This clone was observed once. The antigen is not known. Data came from immunoSEQ multiplex PCR; TCRdb stores just in-frame clones and leaves some out. The data hold roughly 70,000 clones, with about 88% observed a single time. The input for sequencing was peripheral blood, taken 28 days after the second dose of the MenACWY control vaccine. The chain is built from TRBV19 and TRBJ2-1; TRBD1 matches 8 bases. The TCR comes from an adult who received the MenACWY meningococcal vaccine as a control. As DNA, the CDR3 is TGTGCCACCGGACAGGGATCCCACAATGAGCAGTTCTTC. Encoded protein: CATGQGSHNEQFF.